These T cell receptor beta chains were read from a single sample in a study of OX40 agonist ivuxolimab in advanced cancers. TCRdb's copy holds only in-frame clones and misses some; the assay was immunoSEQ multiplex PCR. The table has some 59,000 clones, 90% seen once. The starting material was CD4+ or CD8+ T cells sorted from blood, obtained in a trial of the OX40 agonist ivuxolimab. These receptors were collected from an adult with an advanced solid tumor such as melanoma, head and neck, liver or kidney cancer. Each CDR3 is given with its conserved first and last residue. The D gene is left open where the match is weak. Size is omitted from some rows. Given values are once, few, many or a class for expanded clones.

clone_size,j_call,d_call,v_call,cdr3_aa,cdr3_nt
NA,TRBJ2-3,NA,TRBV7-9,CASSWGSYTDTQYF,TGTGCCAGCAGCTGGGGTTCCTACACAGATACGCAGTATTTT
NA,TRBJ1-2,NA,TRBV4-2,CASSQETGGGGYTF,TGTGCCAGCAGCCAAGAAACGGGGGGAGGCGGCTACACCTTC
NA,TRBJ2-3,NA,TRBV30,CAWSGGLTTDTQYF,TGTGCCTGGAGCGGGGGCCTTACCACAGATACGCAGTATTTT
NA,TRBJ2-1,NA,TRBV6-5,CASSYGLELHEQFF,TGTGCCAGCAGTTACGGGCTAGAGTTACATGAGCAGTTCTTC
NA,TRBJ2-7,NA,TRBV30,CAWTRSASHTYEQYF,TGTGCCTGGACAAGGTCAGCTAGCCACACCTACGAGCAGTACTTC
NA,TRBJ1-1,TRBD1,TRBV6-1,CASSDDRDRVYTEAFF,TGTGCCAGCAGTGATGACCGGGACAGGGTATACACTGAAGCTTTCTTT
NA,TRBJ2-4,NA,TRBV18,CASSPAGAGKNIQYF,TGTGCCAGCTCACCGGCTGGGGCCGGCAAAAACATTCAGTACTTC
NA,TRBJ2-5,TRBD1,TRBV15,CATSPGQGAVETQYF,TGTGCCACCAGCCCCGGGCAGGGGGCGGTGGAGACCCAGTACTTC
NA,TRBJ2-1,NA,TRBV28,CASSPRGGGEFF,TGTGCCAGCAGTCCCCGGGGCGGAGGGGAGTTCTTC
once,TRBJ2-1,NA,TRBV10-3,CAIKWAHNNEQFF,TGTGCCATAAAATGGGCACATAACAATGAGCAGTTCTTC
NA,TRBJ2-3,NA,TRBV5-1,CASSSPGDTQYF,TGCGCCAGCAGCTCCCCCGGAGATACGCAGTATTTT
NA,TRBJ2-7,TRBD1,TRBV10-1,CASSEGQGAHEQYF,TGCGCCAGCAGTGAGGGACAGGGAGCCCACGAGCAGTACTTC
NA,TRBJ2-1,TRBD2,TRBV7-8,CASSSSGGARNNEQFF,TGTGCCAGCAGCTCGTCGGGAGGGGCTAGGAACAATGAGCAGTTCTTC
NA,TRBJ2-5,NA,TRBV5-1,CASSLSQTKKTQYF,TGCGCCAGCAGCTTGAGTCAGACTAAGAAGACCCAGTACTTC
NA,TRBJ1-1,TRBD1,TRBV7-2,CASSAPGTGNTEAFF,TGTGCCAGCAGCGCGCCCGGGACAGGGAACACTGAAGCTTTCTTT
few,TRBJ2-1,NA,TRBV5-1,CASSLMRGHEQFF,TGCGCCAGCAGCTTAATGCGGGGCCATGAGCAGTTCTTC
NA,TRBJ2-2,NA,TRBV5-6,CASSGSGRNTGELFF,TGTGCCAGCAGTGGGTCCGGCAGGAACACCGGGGAGCTGTTTTTT
NA,TRBJ2-7,TRBD1,TRBV6-1,CASSEAKFPGQGSYEQYF,TGTGCCAGCAGTGAAGCCAAGTTTCCGGGACAGGGGTCCTACGAGCAGTACTTC
NA,TRBJ1-6,NA,TRBV30,CAWSSLNSYNSPLHF,TGTGCCTGGAGTTCCCTGAACTCCTATAATTCACCCCTCCACTTT
NA,TRBJ1-2,NA,TRBV5-4,CASSAGGQGGYGYTF,TGTGCCAGCAGCGCGGGGGGGCAGGGAGGTTACGGCTACACCTTC
NA,TRBJ2-2,TRBD1,TRBV7-2,CASSRTGTGPGELFF,TGTGCCAGCAGCCGTACCGGGACAGGGCCCGGGGAGCTGTTTTTT
NA,TRBJ2-3,NA,TRBV14,CASSQDRSADTQYF,TGTGCCAGCAGCCAAGATAGGTCCGCAGATACGCAGTATTTT
NA,TRBJ1-1,NA,TRBV5-5,CASSKGHMNTEAFF,TGTGCCAGCAGCAAGGGACATATGAACACTGAAGCTTTCTTT
NA,TRBJ1-1,NA,TRBV11-3,CASSSSVSGTEAFF,TGTGCCAGCAGCTCCTCCGTTTCGGGCACTGAAGCTTTCTTT
NA,TRBJ2-7,NA,TRBV2,CASRNLGNEQYF,TGTGCCAGCAGAAACTTGGGCAACGAGCAGTACTTC